A single sample is the source of the 13 T cell receptor beta chains below, sequenced in a study of blood T cell repertoires in COVID-19. Clones were read by immunoSEQ multiplex PCR, and TCRdb kept only the in-frame ones, dropping some. The sample records more than 300,000 clones, under 95% being singletons. The sample taken for sequencing was peripheral blood. The receptors come from a woman aged 18 to 35 who had recovered from COVID-19.

The chain is built from TRBV19 and TRBJ2-7, with D perhaps matching TRBD2 (5 bases). Trimming removed 10 bases at V and 0 bases at J, with 19 bases between. The CDR3 extends over 15 amino acids. Germline V gene sequence: CDR1 LNHDA, CDR2 SQIVND (reference sequence). The CDR3 region is CATLNLLDSSYEQYV. CDR3 nucleotide sequence: TGTGCCACCCTAAACCTACTAGATAGCTCCTACGAGCAGTACGTC.

The chain uses TRBV7-9 and TRBJ2-2; 9 nucleotides match TRBD1. From germline, CDR1 is SEHNR and CDR2 FQNEAQ (reference sequence). With V trimmed by 1 base and J by 6 bases, 6 bases remained unmatched. The CDR3 is 16 amino acids. The DNA for the CDR3 is TGTGCCAGCAGCTTAGAAAAAGGACAGGGGCCCGGGGAGCTGTTTTTT. It encodes CASSLEKGQGPGELFF.

J is TRBJ1-2 and V is TRBV11-3; 10 bases agree with TRBD1. The CDR3 contains 16 residues. Per the germline V gene, CDR1 is SGHNT and CDR2 is YENEEA. V lost 5 bases to trimming and J lost 3 bases; unmatched junction nucleotides: 9. Here the CDR3 DNA reads TGTGCCAGCAGCACTGACAGGGGGCAGACGGACTATGGCTACACCTTC. It encodes CASSTDRGQTDYGYTF.

V gene TRBV7-2 combines with J gene TRBJ1-1; 9 bases fit TRBD1. Trimming removed 5 bases from V and 5 bases from J; junction bases left unmatched: 12. This CDR3 is 16 amino acids long. The germline V gene encodes CDR1 SGHTA and CDR2 FQGNSA. The CDR3 sequence: CASSPGQGWLRTEAFF. DNA for the CDR3: TGTGCCAGCAGCCCAGGACAGGGGTGGTTACGAACTGAAGCTTTCTTT.

This chain joins TRBV9 and TRBJ1-3; maybe TRBD1 (5 bases). CDR1 and CDR2 (germline): SGDLS, YYNGEE. The CDR3 sequence is 16 residues long. The germline V and J ends were trimmed by 5 bases and 0 bases, with 15 bases remaining between them. CDR3 DNA sequence: TGTGCCAGCAGTCGTAGGTTAGGGGACTCTGGAAACACCATATATTTT. It yields the protein CASSRRLGDSGNTIYF.

This clone has a single count. V is TRBV27 and J is TRBJ2-1; the D gene is possibly TRBD2 (5 bases). V was trimmed by 2 bases and J by 7 bases, leaving 12 bases between them. The germline CDR1 and CDR2 sequences are MNHEY and SMNVEV (reference sequence). The CDR3 spans 14 residues. In DNA form, the CDR3 reads TGTGCCAGCAGTTTACGTCGCCCGGGGAATGAGCAGTTCTTC. It codes for CASSLRRPGNEQFF.

The J gene is TRBJ2-1, the V gene TRBV2; 11 positions agree with TRBD2. V shed 2 bases, J shed 3 bases, and the junction held 6 bases outside the gene matches. Germline V gene data show CDR1 as SNHLY and CDR2 as FYNNEI. CDR3 length equals 17 residues. The CDR3: CASSEPGTSGYYNEQFF. In nucleotides, the CDR3 is TGTGCCAGCAGTGAACCCGGGACTAGCGGTTACTACAATGAGCAGTTCTTC. Complete variable domain (other parts from reference TRBV2 and TRBJ2-1): EPEVTQTPSHQVTQMGQEVILRCVPISNHLYFYWYRQILGQKVEFLVSFYNNEISEKSEIFDDQFSVERPDGSNFTLKIRSTKLEDSAMYFCASSEPGTSGYYNEQFFGPGTRLTVL.

This sequence joins TRBV21-1 and TRBJ2-1; no check of the table's D call, TRBD1, against the DNA was made. TRBV21-1 is classified as a pseudogene. This CDR3 spans 20 amino acids. The CDR3 DNA reads TGTGCCAGCAGCAAACAGAGACAGGGGGCCTCCACAAGCTCCTACAATGAGCAGTTCTTC. Protein: CASSKQRQGASTSSYNEQFF.

V and J are TRBV27 and TRBJ2-5; tentative D call: TRBD2 (6 bases). This CDR3 contains 13 residues. Looked up from germline, CDR1 is MNHEY and CDR2 is SMNVEV (reference sequence). Trimming removed 5 bases from V and 3 bases from J, with 10 bases in between. In DNA form, the CDR3 reads TGTGCCAGCAGTCTAGCGATCAAAGAGACCCAGTACTTC. It yields the protein CASSLAIKETQYF.

The V call is TRBV5-1, the J call TRBJ1-2; 7 nucleotides align to TRBD1. The CDR3 totals 17 residues. Germline CDR1 and CDR2: SGHRS and YFSETQ. Trimming cost V 3 bases and J 0 bases; bases outside gene matches: 11. The CDR3: CASSWGPRGVANYGYTF. CDR3 in DNA: TGCGCCAGCAGCTGGGGCCCCAGGGGGGTTGCTAACTATGGCTACACCTTC. Full variable domain (outside the CDR3, taken from reference TRBV5-1 and TRBJ1-2): KAGVTQTPRYLIKTRGQQVTLSCSPISGHRSVSWYQQTPGQGLQFLFEYFSETQRNKGNFPGRFSGRQFSNSRSEMNVSTLELGDSALYLCASSWGPRGVANYGYTFGSGTRLTVV.

The chain combines TRBV7-2 with TRBJ2-5; 7 positions agree with TRBD2. V was clipped by 6 bases and J by 2 bases; unmatched bases: 6. The CDR3 is 14 amino acids. Germline CDR1 SGHTA, CDR2 FQGNSA. CDR3 residues: CASRKSGGQETQYF. The CDR3 nucleotides read TGTGCCAGCAGAAAATCGGGGGGTCAAGAGACCCAGTACTTC.

The DNA of the CDR3 is TGTGCCAGCAGCCAAAAGCGGGAGTTCACCGGGGAGCTGTTTTTT. It codes for CASSQKREFTGELFF. V usage is TRBV3-1 (or the pseudogene TRBV3-2) and J usage is TRBJ2-2, with 8 bases identical to TRBD2. The CDR3 totals 15 residues. The V and J ends lost 2 bases and 4 bases, in that order; junction bases with no gene match: 3. Germline CDR1 and CDR2: LGHDT and YNNKEL (reference sequence).

CDR3 region: CASSPSGGLDGYTF. CDR3 coding DNA: TGTGCCAGCTCACCTTCGGGGGGATTGGATGGCTACACCTTC. The chain joins TRBV18 to TRBJ1-2, with D possibly matching TRBD1 (5 bases). V lost 3 bases to trimming and J lost 6 bases, with 14 bases between them. The CDR3 extends over 14 amino acids. Germline lookup yields CDR1 KGHSH and CDR2 LQKENI.